A selection of T cell receptor beta chains follows, all from one sample in a study of blood T cell repertoires in COVID-19. Repertoires were generated with immunoSEQ multiplex PCR, while TCRdb's copy carries only in-frame clones and drops some. The repertoire has under 200,000 clones, around four fifths of them found once; the top ten carry about 8.8%. Source material: peripheral blood. These receptor sequences come from a woman aged 80 or over with COVID-19, enrolled during active disease. Both conserved end residues are part of each CDR3. Each record gives: V gene, CDR3 protein.

>TRBV6-4
CASSGQGGGYNEQFF
>TRBV9
CASSLSGRSYNEQFF
>TRBV12-5
CASGLGGSAQSYNEQFF
>TRBV29-1
CSVRWGGEGDTQYF
>TRBV11-2
CASSLVPLSGYTF
>TRBV5-6
CASSRPGTVYTDTQYF
>TRBV14
CASSSTGQGQPQHF
>TRBV7-2
CASSRWGQGRIETQYF
>TRBV19
CASSPGAFGPEAFF
>TRBV19
CASTPGTANTEAFF
>TRBV6-6
CASSSTGGYRLETQYF
>TRBV5-1
CASSSGQGSRITEAFF
>TRBV28
CASRAAGGARSTEAFF
>TRBV18
CASSPIPEGWTDTQYF
>TRBV18
CASSPMGSGSSYEQYF
>TRBV6-5
CASTQPGGGEQFF
>TRBV19
CASKGSAIYEQYF
>TRBV6-5
CASSPGQVLQETQYF
>TRBV9
CASSVEGQAEKLFF
>TRBV28
CASTVPNQPQHF
>TRBV12-3/TRBV12-4
CASRGPGFYEQYF
>TRBV7-3
CASSPPPRDRGGYEQYF
>TRBV29-1
CSGWTGTSEAFF
>TRBV28
CASSLQGHSYNEQFF
>TRBV7-8
CASSLSLGGRTYEQYF
>TRBV4-2
CASSADRGVTEAFF
>TRBV10-3
CATTTGGSYEQYF
>TRBV7-2
CASSFDRGDGYTF
>TRBV5-6
CASSRTGGDGYTF
>TRBV19
CASSIPGQGKSLHF
>TRBV9
CASSVAEGMRGGRNTIYF
>TRBV5-1
CASSQVAGGYNEQFF
>TRBV27
CASSFNGETEAFF
>TRBV3-1/TRBV3-2
CASSQDRPGQGTNYGYTF
>TRBV28
CASRPADSTGGYEQYF
>TRBV6-5
CASREDRWPGYTF
>TRBV7-9
CASSLAANYGYTF